This T cell receptor beta chain came from a study of esophageal squamous cell carcinoma under preoperative chemotherapy. Study as a whole: Both tumor-infiltrating lymphocytes and peripheral blood T cells had their TCR repertoires profiled.

TCRdb used MiXCR to reprocess the PCR reads, holding one entry per CDR3 protein. Seen here are roughly 30,000 distinct CDR3 sequences, 49% observed once, and the top ten hold about 12%. Stated time point: before preoperative PTX-NDP chemotherapy. In germline, CDR1 is SGHVS, CDR2 FQNEAQ. V dropped 5 bases and J dropped 2 bases, with 16 bases sitting between them. The CDR3 is 16 residues long. This clonotype was seen repeatedly, ten times or more. This chain connects TRBV7-8 to TRBJ2-1; a possible D gene is TRBD1 (6 bases). The clonotype originates from a human donor with esophageal squamous cell carcinoma. The donor label of this sample is uncertain. The biological material was taken from a patient given preoperative chemotherapy. The CDR3 DNA reads as TGTGCCAGCAGCCTAGAGGGGGTAAGGCCCTACAATGAGCAGTTCTTC. This codes for CASSLEGVRPYNEQFF. Filled out from reference TRBV7-8 and TRBJ2-1, the complete variable domain reads GAGVSQSPRYKVAKRGQDVALRCDPISGHVSLFWYQQALGQGPEFLTYFQNEAQLDKSGLPSDRFFAERPEGSVSTLKIQRTQQEDSAVYLCASSLEGVRPYNEQFFGPGTRLTVL.